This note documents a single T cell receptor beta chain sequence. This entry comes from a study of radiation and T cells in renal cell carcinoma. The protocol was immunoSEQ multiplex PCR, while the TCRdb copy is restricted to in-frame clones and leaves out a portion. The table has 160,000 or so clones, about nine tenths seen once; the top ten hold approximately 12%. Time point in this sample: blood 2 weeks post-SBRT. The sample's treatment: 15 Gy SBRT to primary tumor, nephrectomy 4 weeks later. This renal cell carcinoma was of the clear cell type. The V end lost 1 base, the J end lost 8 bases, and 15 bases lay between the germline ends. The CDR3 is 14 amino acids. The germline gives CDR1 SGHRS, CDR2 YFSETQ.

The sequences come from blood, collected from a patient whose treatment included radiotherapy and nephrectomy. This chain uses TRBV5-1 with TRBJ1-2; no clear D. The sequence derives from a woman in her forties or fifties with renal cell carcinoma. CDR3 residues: CASSLYAGFGGYTF. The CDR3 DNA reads TGCGCCAGCAGCTTGTATGCGGGATTCGGGGGCTACACCTTC. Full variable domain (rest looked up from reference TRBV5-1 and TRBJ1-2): KAGVTQTPRYLIKTRGQQVTLSCSPISGHRSVSWYQQTPGQGLQFLFEYFSETQRNKGNFPGRFSGRQFSNSRSEMNVSTLELGDSALYLCASSLYAGFGGYTFGSGTRLTVV.